A selection of T cell receptor beta chains follows, all from one sample in a study of memory CD4+ T cells and cytomegalovirus serostatus. Measured with immunoSEQ multiplex PCR; TCRdb has only the in-frame clones, and not every one. The sample includes around 54,000 clones, about 68% of them seen just once. The sequencing sample was made of memory CD4+ T cells from blood. Source of these receptors: an adult in good health and CMV-seropositive. CDR3s include the opening cysteine and the closing phenylalanine or tryptophan. The D gene is left open where the match is weak. Where a row states a size, it is once, few, many or the class of an expanded clone; other rows omit it.

>NA|TRBD1|TRBJ1-2|TRBV5-6
TGTGCCAGCAGTCGACAGGGGCAGAACTATGGCTACACCTTC
CASSRQGQNYGYTF
>NA|NA|TRBJ2-5|TRBV2
TGTGCCAGCGGTTCCCACGAGACCCAGTACTTC
CASGSHETQYF
>NA|TRBD2|TRBJ2-1|TRBV11-3
TGTGCCAGCAGCTCCTCCACAGGTGGTCTGGTAGCGGGAGGTAGGAATGAGCAGTTCTTC
CASSSSTGGLVAGGRNEQFF
>NA|TRBD2|TRBJ2-1|TRBV11-3
TGTGCCAGCACCTCCGGGACTAGTCGGAACAATGAGCAGTTCTTC
CASTSGTSRNNEQFF
>few|NA|TRBJ2-5|TRBV28
TGTGCCAGCAGTTTTCTCAACTTGCGCTACCAAGAGACCCAGTACTTC
CASSFLNLRYQETQYF
>NA|TRBD2|TRBJ2-5|TRBV2
TGTGCCAGCAGTGAGACGAGCGGGAGGCAGATTGAGACCCAGTACTTC
CASSETSGRQIETQYF
>NA|TRBD1|TRBJ2-5|TRBV15
TGTGCCACCAGCAGTGGGCAGGGGGAAGAGACCCAGTACTTC
CATSSGQGEETQYF
>NA|TRBD2|TRBJ2-3|TRBV7-2
TGTGCCAGCTATGGACTAGCGGGAGTCCTCACAGATACGCAGTATTTT
CASYGLAGVLTDTQYF
>NA|NA|TRBJ1-3|TRBV19
TGTGCCAGTAGTATTTCGGGGCTACCTGGAAACACCATATATTTT
CASSISGLPGNTIYF
>NA|NA|TRBJ1-5|TRBV19
TGTGCCAGTAGTACATACCGGGACTCGAATCAGCCCCAGCATTTT
CASSTYRDSNQPQHF
>NA|NA|TRBJ1-5|TRBV19
TGTGCCAGTAGTATCAGGGTCGGTCAGCCCCAGCATTTT
CASSIRVGQPQHF
>NA|TRBD1|TRBJ2-1|TRBV19
TGTGCCAGTAGGGATGGGACAGGGGTGTACAATGAGCAGTTCTTC
CASRDGTGVYNEQFF
>NA|NA|TRBJ2-1|TRBV7-9
TGTGCCAGCTCAGGGTTAAGTTCTCTCGGCGCTTACTCTTACAATGAGCAGTTCTTC
CASSGLSSLGAYSYNEQFF
>NA|NA|TRBJ2-7|TRBV19
TGTGCCAGTAGTATAAAGGGCGGGCCCACCTACGAGCAGTACTTC
CASSIKGGPTYEQYF
>NA|NA|TRBJ1-2|TRBV28
TGTGCCAGCAGTTTGGACAGCCGCGCTGTCTATGGCTACACCTTC
CASSLDSRAVYGYTF
>NA|TRBD1|TRBJ1-6|TRBV30
TGTGCCTGGGACAGGGTGAACTCACCCCTCCACTTT
CAWDRVNSPLHF
>NA|NA|TRBJ1-4|TRBV7-9
TGTGCCAGCAGCCACCTGGGGAGTAATGAAAAACTGTTTTTT
CASSHLGSNEKLFF
>few|NA|TRBJ2-7|TRBV4-3
TGCGCCAGCAGCCAAGGGACGGGAATAGCGGCTTCCTACGAGCAGTACTTC
CASSQGTGIAASYEQYF
>few|NA|TRBJ2-5|TRBV6-6
TGTGCCAGCAGTTACTCGAATGGGGGACAAGAGACCCAGTACTTC
CASSYSNGGQETQYF
>NA|NA|TRBJ2-6|TRBV7-9
TGTGCCAGCCAAGGGGTCGGGGCCAACGTCCTGACTTTC
CASQGVGANVLTF
>NA|TRBD1|TRBJ2-5|TRBV19
TGTGCCAGTAGTATCACAGGGGCCGATTGGGAGACCCAGTACTTC
CASSITGADWETQYF
>NA|NA|TRBJ2-2|TRBV11-3
TGTGCCAGCAGCTTAGACTCCGGGACATCGAACACCGGGGAGCTGTTTTTT
CASSLDSGTSNTGELFF
>NA|NA|TRBJ1-4|TRBV5-1
TGCGCCAGCAGCTTGTCAGGGGCGGTCACTAATGAAAAACTGTTTTTT
CASSLSGAVTNEKLFF
>NA|TRBD2|TRBJ2-3|TRBV19
TGTGCCAGTAGGCCCCGGGGGGATGATACGCAGTATTTT
CASRPRGDDTQYF
>NA|NA|TRBJ1-2|TRBV28
TGTGCCAGCAGGGCGGCGGCGGGGTCTGGAGGGCACGGTTACGGCTACACCTTC
CASRAAAGSGGHGYGYTF
>NA|NA|TRBJ1-2|TRBV7-8
TGTGCCAGCAGCTTAGATCAGGGCTATGGCTACACCTTC
CASSLDQGYGYTF
>NA|TRBD2|TRBJ2-7|TRBV6-5
TGTGCCAGCAGCGGAGCGGGGATAGGCTACGAGCAGTACTTC
CASSGAGIGYEQYF
>NA|NA|TRBJ1-1|TRBV15
TGTGCCACCAGCAGAGGGACCGTAGACACTGAAGCTTTCTTT
CATSRGTVDTEAFF
>NA|NA|TRBJ2-1|TRBV11-3
TGTGCCAGCAGCTTACTCCGGTCGAAGCAGTTCTTC
CASSLLRSKQFF
>NA|NA|TRBJ2-1|TRBV7-9
TGTGCCAGCAGTGCACAAGGTAACGGGTACAATGAGCAGTTCTTC
CASSAQGNGYNEQFF
>NA|NA|TRBJ1-5|TRBV6-1
TGTGCCAGCAGTGAACAAGATCAGCCCCAGCATTTT
CASSEQDQPQHF
>once|NA|TRBJ2-3|TRBV7-9
TGTGCCAGCAGCTTGATCAGGCTGGGAGATACGCAGTATTTT
CASSLIRLGDTQYF
>NA|TRBD1|TRBJ2-1|TRBV7-3
TGTGCCAGCAGCCCGCGGGACAGGCTCAATGAGCAGTTCTTC
CASSPRDRLNEQFF
>few|NA|TRBJ2-2|TRBV5-4
TGTGCCAGCAGCCCGCAGGCGACGAACACCGGGGAGCTGTTTTTT
CASSPQATNTGELFF
>NA|NA|TRBJ2-7|TRBV7-8
TGTGCCAGCAGCACTGCGGGCGGGGCCTACTACGAGCAGTACTTC
CASSTAGGAYYEQYF
>once|NA|TRBJ1-2|TRBV5-4
TGTGCCAGCAGCTTGGTTCCTCCGAACTATGGCTACACCTTC
CASSLVPPNYGYTF
>NA|TRBD1|TRBJ2-3|TRBV6-6
TGTGCCAGCAGTTACGGACAGGGGCCAGATACGCAGTATTTT
CASSYGQGPDTQYF
>NA|TRBD1|TRBJ1-4|TRBV4-3
TGCGCCAGCAGCCAAGGGACAGGACATGAAAAACTGTTTTTT
CASSQGTGHEKLFF
>NA|NA|TRBJ2-3|TRBV6-5
TGTGCCAGCAGTTACTGGCTGAGTGGTCCCACAGATACGCAGTATTTT
CASSYWLSGPTDTQYF
>NA|NA|TRBJ2-3|TRBV4-2
TGTGCCAGCAGCCAAGATCGGTCAGAAGATACGCAGTATTTT
CASSQDRSEDTQYF
>few|NA|TRBJ1-2|TRBV30
TGTGCCTGGAGTGTCAGGGCCGGTAACTATGGCTACACCTTC
CAWSVRAGNYGYTF
>once|NA|TRBJ2-1|TRBV13
TGTGCCAGCACCCCTATTGAGCAGTTCTTC
CASTPIEQFF
>few|TRBD2|TRBJ2-7|TRBV28
TGTGCCAGCAGGGATCCGGGACTAGCGATAGATGCGTCCTACGAGCAGTACTTC
CASRDPGLAIDASYEQYF
>NA|NA|TRBJ1-1|TRBV7-9
TGTGCCAGCAGCTTGATAGGACGGAGGGGGATGAACACTGAAGCTTTCTTT
CASSLIGRRGMNTEAFF
>NA|TRBD1|TRBJ1-3|TRBV4-2
TGTGCCAGCAGCCAAGTCCCGGGACAGGGAAACACCATATATTTT
CASSQVPGQGNTIYF
>NA|NA|TRBJ1-5|TRBV19
TGTGCCAGTAGTGTCCTGGCGGGGTCCCAGCATTTT
CASSVLAGSQHF
>NA|TRBD1|TRBJ1-4|TRBV29-1
TGCAGCGTGGGGAACTCACCGGGACAGGGAGTGAGAAAACTGTTTTTT
CSVGNSPGQGVRKLFF
>few|NA|TRBJ1-2|TRBV20-1
TGCAGTGCTGAACACTATGGCTACACCTTC
CSAEHYGYTF
>once|TRBD1|TRBJ2-7|TRBV2
TGTGCCAGCAGTACTGGACAGGGGGTAAGGTACGAGCAGTACTTC
CASSTGQGVRYEQYF
>NA|TRBD2|TRBJ2-2|TRBV5-4
TGTGCCAGCAGCACGGCTAGCGGGAGTCAGTTCGGGGAGCTGTTTTTT
CASSTASGSQFGELFF